This record concerns one T cell receptor beta chain sequence. No DNA is given; TCRdb re-called the 5' RACE reads and lists each CDR3 protein once. This sample's table has 350,000 to 500,000 distinct CDR3 sequences. Blood samples measuring about 2.5 ml were taken per donor. This CDR3 comprises 14 residues. CDR1 and CDR2 (germline): MGHRA, YSYEKL. The data originate from a study of monozygotic twins with inflammatory bowel disease. The sequencing sample was made of blood. The receptor was isolated from a human donor with ulcerative colitis or Crohn's disease, or a healthy co-twin of an affected twin (not recorded which). The chain couples TRBV4-1 to TRBJ2-7. Here the CDR3 reads CASSLTGSSYEQYF.